The clone carrying this T cell receptor beta chain was counted a few times. Its antigen is unidentified. Generated by immunoSEQ multiplex PCR, the TCRdb table keeps only in-frame clones and is missing some. The sample shows fewer than 55,000 clones, under 80% of them seen only once. This sample is part of a study of vaccination effects on CD4 cells after COVID-19. Study results and limitations: Clones induced by infection and by vaccine showed marked clonal contraction late after vaccination. Convalescent patients in the study were few, and early post-infection timepoints were absent.

Upon completion of under eleven days in culture, CD4+ T cells were isolated. Each participant was given two doses of one vaccine (BNT162b2 or mRNA-1273). According to the study, vaccine recipients showed no prior SARS-CoV-2 infection and negative nucleocapsid antibodies. Cultures got half-medium changes with IL-2 on days 3 and 7. Sequenced material: CD4+ T cells from PBMCs cultured without peptide, taken after COVID-19 vaccination. The receptor was derived from a human donor who received a COVID-19 vaccine.

CDR3 DNA sequence: TGTGCCAGCACCTCAACTTGGGACGAGGGCTACACCTTC. It translates to CASTSTWDEGYTF. J is TRBJ1-2 and V is TRBV3-1 (or the pseudogene TRBV3-2), with D perhaps matching TRBD1 (5 bases). CDR3 length: 13 residues. V lost 7 bases and J 8 bases, leaving 17 bases between the germline ends. Germline V gives CDR1 LGHDT, CDR2 YNNKEL (reference sequence).